A selection of T cell receptor beta chains follows, all from one sample in a study of blood T cells in healthy people across ages. Via MiXCR, TCRdb re-called the 5' RACE reads, giving one row per CDR3 protein. The sample carries roughly 800,000 distinct CDR3 sequences, more than 45% recorded once. The sequenced sample was blood. The receptors derive from a man aged 25 to 40 in good health. The CDR3 runs from the conserved cysteine through the conserved F or W. The D gene is left open where the match is weak. Only some rows state a clone size, as once, few, many or a class for expanded clones.

TRBV7-2	TRBJ1-5	NA	NA	CASGDGYNQPQHF	TGTGCCAGCGGTGACGGATACAATCAGCCCCAGCATTTT
TRBV20-1	TRBJ2-3	TRBD2	NA	CSARLGLAGADTQYF	TGCAGTGCTAGACTGGGGCTAGCGGGAGCAGATACGCAGTATTTT
TRBV7-8	TRBJ1-2	NA	NA	CASSPRGRQAYGYTF	TGTGCCAGCAGCCCTAGGGGCCGACAGGCCTATGGCTACACCTTC
TRBV6-6	TRBJ2-7	TRBD1	NA	CASSYNSDRTYEQYF	TGTGCCAGCAGTTACAACTCGGACAGGACCTACGAGCAGTACTTC
TRBV5-1	TRBJ2-2	NA	NA	CASSLVPGSTGELFF	TGCGCCAGCAGCTTGGTTCCAGGGTCCACCGGGGAGCTGTTTTTT
TRBV11-3	TRBJ2-1	NA	NA	CASSQTGVQGNEQFF	TGTGCCAGCAGCCAAACGGGAGTTCAGGGCAATGAGCAGTTCTTC
TRBV20-1	TRBJ2-7	TRBD2	NA	CSARDMREGYEQYF	TGCAGTGCTAGAGATATGCGGGAGGGGTACGAGCAGTACTTC
TRBV29-1	TRBJ1-4	NA	NA	CSGQGSANEKLFF	TGCAGCGGTCAGGGGTCGGCTAATGAAAAACTGTTTTTT
TRBV6-1	TRBJ2-7	TRBD2	few	CTSGGYPYEQYF	TGTACAAGCGGGGGGTACCCCTACGAGCAGTACTTC
TRBV20-1	TRBJ2-7	NA	NA	CSAREAGRSYEQYF	TGCAGTGCTAGAGAAGCGGGCCGCTCCTACGAGCAGTACTTC
TRBV3-1	TRBJ2-1	NA	NA	CASSQDLTRGDEQFF	TGTGCCAGCAGCCAAGATCTCACGAGAGGGGATGAGCAGTTCTTC
TRBV7-2	TRBJ1-4	TRBD1	NA	CASSSSGTGQEKLFF	TGTGCCAGCAGCTCATCCGGGACAGGACAGGAAAAACTGTTTTTT
TRBV4-3	TRBJ2-7	NA	NA	CASSQFEAYEQYF	TGCGCCAGCAGCCAATTCGAGGCCTACGAGCAGTACTTC
TRBV15	TRBJ1-2	TRBD1	NA	CATSRDGTVPVYTF	TGTGCCACCAGCAGAGATGGGACAGTCCCGGTTTACACCTTC
TRBV20-1	TRBJ2-1	NA	NA	CSARDTRGGYDEQFF	TGCAGTGCTAGAGATACGCGCGGGGGCTACGATGAGCAGTTCTTC
TRBV12-3/TRBV12-4	TRBJ1-1	NA	NA	CASRLGGAEAFF	TGTGCCAGCCGGCTAGGCGGAGCTGAAGCTTTCTTT
TRBV4-3	TRBJ2-2	NA	NA	CASSQEWGRETGELFF	TGCGCCAGCAGCCAGGAGTGGGGGAGAGAAACCGGGGAGCTGTTTTTT
TRBV4-2	TRBJ1-5	TRBD1	NA	CASSQGGGRTQHF	TGTGCCAGCAGCCAGGGAGGGGGCAGAACCCAGCATTTT
TRBV5-6	TRBJ2-5	NA	NA	CASSLTGRGTQYF	TGTGCCAGCAGCCTAACAGGGAGGGGGACCCAGTACTTC
TRBV5-1	TRBJ2-6	TRBD1	NA	CASSLGRDRGGLYLSGANVLTF	TGCGCCAGCAGCTTGGGACGGGACAGGGGAGGTTTATACCTCTCTGGGGCCAACGTCCTGACTTTC
TRBV29-1	TRBJ2-1	TRBD1	NA	CSDANDRGDNERFF	TGCAGCGACGCTAACGACAGGGGAGACAATGAGCGGTTCTTC
TRBV7-2	TRBJ1-6	NA	few	CASTDTTRGLLHSPLHF	TGTGCCAGCACCGATACTACTCGGGGGCTTTTACATTCACCCCTCCACTTT
TRBV12-3/TRBV12-4	TRBJ2-7	NA	few	CASRYGTTYEQYF	TGTGCCAGCAGGTACGGGACAACCTACGAGCAGTACTTC
TRBV7-2	TRBJ2-1	TRBD2	few	CASSLVAGVGTSPQFF	TGTGCCAGCAGCTTAGTCGCTGGAGTGGGGACTAGCCCACAGTTCTTC
TRBV20-1	TRBJ2-1	NA	NA	CSASKVGLNLNEQFF	TGCAGTGCTAGCAAAGTAGGACTAAATCTCAATGAGCAGTTCTTC
TRBV5-1	TRBJ2-1	TRBD1	few	CASSRTGGIGNEQFF	TGCGCCAGCAGCCGGACAGGGGGCATCGGGAATGAGCAGTTCTTC
TRBV7-6	TRBJ2-1	TRBD2	once	CASSRAGTSPYNEQFF	TGTGCCAGCAGCCGGGCCGGGACTAGCCCCTACAATGAGCAGTTCTTC
TRBV20-1	TRBJ1-6	NA	NA	CSAPDKPSYNSPLHF	TGCAGTGCACCGGACAAGCCATCCTATAATTCACCCCTCCACTTT
TRBV6-2/TRBV6-3	TRBJ1-2	NA	NA	CASRPRDYGYTF	TGTGCCAGCAGACCCAGGGACTATGGCTACACCTTC
TRBV9	TRBJ1-4	NA	NA	CASSATRLGEKLFF	TGTGCCAGCAGCGCGACACGACTTGGAGAAAAACTGTTTTTT
TRBV10-3	TRBJ2-1	TRBD2	few	CATRLAGNDNEQFF	TGTGCCACTCGACTAGCGGGGAATGACAATGAGCAGTTCTTC
TRBV10-3	TRBJ2-5	NA	NA	CAISGFQDRNIQETQYF	TGTGCCATCAGTGGCTTTCAGGACAGAAACATCCAAGAGACCCAGTACTTC
TRBV6-1	TRBJ2-3	NA	NA	CASRAGASTDTQYF	TGTGCCAGCAGGGCGGGGGCCAGCACAGATACGCAGTATTTT
TRBV12-3/TRBV12-4	TRBJ2-3	NA	once	CASSYQAGRSTDTQYF	TGTGCCAGCAGTTATCAGGCGGGCCGAAGCACAGATACGCAGTATTTT
TRBV3-1	TRBJ1-2	NA	NA	CASSQEETYGYTF	TGTGCCAGCAGCCAAGAAGAAACATATGGCTACACCTTC
TRBV20-1	TRBJ2-7	NA	few	CSARDPINEQYF	TGCAGTGCTAGAGACCCGATAAACGAGCAGTACTTC
TRBV6-5	TRBJ2-3	NA	NA	CASRSGSSTDTQYF	TGTGCCAGCCGTAGTGGGAGTAGCACAGATACGCAGTATTTT
TRBV12-3/TRBV12-4	TRBJ1-2	TRBD1	NA	CASSFGTGYGYTF	TGTGCCAGCAGTTTTGGGACAGGATATGGCTACACCTTC
TRBV6-6	TRBJ2-5	NA	NA	CASSLDSQRVTQYF	TGTGCCAGCAGCTTGGACAGCCAGCGGGTGACCCAGTACTTC
TRBV20-1	TRBJ1-4	NA	NA	CSARLSSSGEKLFF	TGCAGTGCTAGACTATCCTCCTCTGGGGAAAAACTGTTTTTT
TRBV20-1	TRBJ1-1	NA	few	CSARGDTEAFF	TGCAGTGCTAGGGGTGACACTGAAGCTTTCTTT
TRBV7-2	TRBJ1-2	NA	few	CASSLDFAGGTSGLGYTF	TGTGCCAGCAGCTTAGACTTCGCCGGCGGGACATCAGGGTTGGGCTACACCTTC
TRBV7-2	TRBJ2-1	TRBD2	NA	CASSRTLAGGAHEQFF	TGTGCCAGCAGCCGGACCCTAGCGGGGGGGGCCCATGAGCAGTTCTTC
TRBV29-1	TRBJ2-3	TRBD1	many	CSVDFRQGLGGDTQYF	TGCAGCGTTGATTTTCGACAGGGCCTAGGGGGAGATACGCAGTATTTT
TRBV11-1	TRBJ1-2	NA	few	CASSLNNKGYTF	TGTGCCAGCAGCTTGAACAATAAGGGCTACACCTTC
TRBV4-3	TRBJ2-1	NA	NA	CASSQGLLNEQFF	TGCGCCAGCAGCCAAGGCCTCCTCAATGAGCAGTTCTTC
TRBV2	TRBJ2-5	NA	NA	CASLGPGVKETQYF	TGTGCCAGCCTCGGACCTGGGGTAAAAGAGACCCAGTACTTC
TRBV29-1	TRBJ2-1	TRBD1	few	CSLGQGMYNEQFF	TGCAGCCTGGGACAGGGAATGTACAATGAGCAGTTCTTC
TRBV20-1	TRBJ2-4	TRBD1	once	CSARDGETGLHKQYF	TGCAGTGCTAGAGATGGTGAGACAGGGCTCCACAAGCAGTACTTC
TRBV4-2	TRBJ2-5	NA	NA	CASSQGIPQTYNEQYF	TGTGCCAGCAGCCAAGGGATTCCACAAACTTACAATGAGCAGTACTTC